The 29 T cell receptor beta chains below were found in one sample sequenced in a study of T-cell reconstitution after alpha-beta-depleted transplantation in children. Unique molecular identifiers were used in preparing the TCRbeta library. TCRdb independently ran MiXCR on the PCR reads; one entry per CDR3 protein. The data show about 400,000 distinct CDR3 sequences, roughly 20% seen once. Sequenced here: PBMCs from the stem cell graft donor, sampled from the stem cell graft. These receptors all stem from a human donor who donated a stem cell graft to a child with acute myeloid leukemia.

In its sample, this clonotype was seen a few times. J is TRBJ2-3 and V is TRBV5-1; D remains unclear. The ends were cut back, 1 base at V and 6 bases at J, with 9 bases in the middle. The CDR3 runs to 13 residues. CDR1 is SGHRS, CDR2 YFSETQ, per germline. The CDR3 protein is CASSLWVADTQYF. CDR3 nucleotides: TGCGCCAGCAGCTTGTGGGTGGCCGATACGCAGTATTTT.

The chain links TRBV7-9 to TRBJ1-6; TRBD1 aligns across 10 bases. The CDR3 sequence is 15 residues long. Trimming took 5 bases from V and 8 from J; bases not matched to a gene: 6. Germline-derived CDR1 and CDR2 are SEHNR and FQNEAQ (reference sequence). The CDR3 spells CASSPWTGGDSPLHF. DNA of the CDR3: TGTGCCAGCAGCCCGTGGACAGGGGGTGATTCACCCCTCCACTTT.

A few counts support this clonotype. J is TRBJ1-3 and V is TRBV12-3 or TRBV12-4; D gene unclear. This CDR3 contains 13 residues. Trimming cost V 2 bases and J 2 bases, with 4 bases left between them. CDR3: CASSLSAGNTIYF. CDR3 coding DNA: TGTGCCAGCAGTTTATCGGCTGGAAACACCATATATTTT.

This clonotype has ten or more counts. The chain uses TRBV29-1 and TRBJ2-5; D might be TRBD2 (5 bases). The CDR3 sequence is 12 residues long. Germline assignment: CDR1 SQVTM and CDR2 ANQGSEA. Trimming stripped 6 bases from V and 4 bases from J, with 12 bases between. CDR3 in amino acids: CSVSEEVETQYF. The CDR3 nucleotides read TGCAGCGTCTCTGAGGAGGTAGAGACCCAGTACTTC.

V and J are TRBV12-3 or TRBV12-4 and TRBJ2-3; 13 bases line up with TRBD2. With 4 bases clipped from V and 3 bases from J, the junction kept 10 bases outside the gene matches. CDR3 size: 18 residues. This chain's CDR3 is CASSSGTSGNTGTDTQYF. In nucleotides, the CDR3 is TGTGCCAGCAGTTCTGGGACTAGCGGGAATACTGGTACAGATACGCAGTATTTT.

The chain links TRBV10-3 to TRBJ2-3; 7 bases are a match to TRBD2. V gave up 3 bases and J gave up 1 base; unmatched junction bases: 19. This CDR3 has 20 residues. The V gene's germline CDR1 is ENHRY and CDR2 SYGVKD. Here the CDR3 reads CAISDHLDRRAGVGTDTQYF. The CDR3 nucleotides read TGTGCCATCAGTGACCACCTAGACCGGCGGGCGGGGGTCGGCACAGATACGCAGTATTTT.

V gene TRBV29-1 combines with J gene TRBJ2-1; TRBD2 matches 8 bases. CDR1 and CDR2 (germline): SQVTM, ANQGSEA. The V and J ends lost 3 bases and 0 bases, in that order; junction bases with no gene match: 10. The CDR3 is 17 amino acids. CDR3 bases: TGCAGCGTTGAGGCCAGCGGGAGAGGAAGCTCCTACAATGAGCAGTTCTTC. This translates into CSVEASGRGSSYNEQFF.

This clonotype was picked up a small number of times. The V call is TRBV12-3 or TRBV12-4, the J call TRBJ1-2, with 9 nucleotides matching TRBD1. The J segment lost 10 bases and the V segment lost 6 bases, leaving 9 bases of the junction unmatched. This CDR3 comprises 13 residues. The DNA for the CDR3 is TGTGCCAGCAGGACAGGGGGTAGGATGGACTACACCTTC. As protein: CASRTGGRMDYTF.

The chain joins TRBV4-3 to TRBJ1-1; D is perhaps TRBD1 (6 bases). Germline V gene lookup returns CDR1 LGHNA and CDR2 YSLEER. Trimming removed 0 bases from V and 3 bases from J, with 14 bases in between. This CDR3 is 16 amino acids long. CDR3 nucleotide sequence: TGCGCCAGCAGCCAAGATTTGGGGGGCAAATACACTGAAGCTTTCTTT. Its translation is CASSQDLGGKYTEAFF.

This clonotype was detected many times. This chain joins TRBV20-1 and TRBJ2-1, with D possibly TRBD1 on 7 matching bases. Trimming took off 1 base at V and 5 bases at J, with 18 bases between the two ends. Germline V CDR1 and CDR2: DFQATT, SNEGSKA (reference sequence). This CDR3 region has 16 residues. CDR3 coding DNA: TGCAGTGCTAGAGTCCCCAGACTAGGGGGCAACAATGAGCAGTTCTTC. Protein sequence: CSARVPRLGGNNEQFF.

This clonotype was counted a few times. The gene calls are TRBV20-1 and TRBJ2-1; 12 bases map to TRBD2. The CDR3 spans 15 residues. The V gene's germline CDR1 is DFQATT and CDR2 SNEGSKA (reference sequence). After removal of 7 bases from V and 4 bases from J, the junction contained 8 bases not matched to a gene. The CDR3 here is CSVRRTSGNYNEQFF. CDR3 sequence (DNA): TGCAGTGTCCGCCGGACTAGCGGGAATTACAATGAGCAGTTCTTC.

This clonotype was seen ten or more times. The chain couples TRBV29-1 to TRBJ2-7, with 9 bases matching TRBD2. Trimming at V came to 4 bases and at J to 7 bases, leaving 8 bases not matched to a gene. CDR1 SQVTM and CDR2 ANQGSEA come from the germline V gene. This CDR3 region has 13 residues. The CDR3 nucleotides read TGCAGCGTTGCAGGCGGGAGGGCCATTGAGCAGTACTTC. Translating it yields CSVAGGRAIEQYF.

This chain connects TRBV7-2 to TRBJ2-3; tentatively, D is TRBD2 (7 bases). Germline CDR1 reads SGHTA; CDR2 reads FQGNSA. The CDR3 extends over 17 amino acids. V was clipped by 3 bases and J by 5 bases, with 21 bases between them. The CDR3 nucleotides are TGTGCCAGCAGCTTTCAAGGGGGGGCGGGAGCAGGAGATACGCAGTATTTT. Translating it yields CASSFQGGAGAGDTQYF.

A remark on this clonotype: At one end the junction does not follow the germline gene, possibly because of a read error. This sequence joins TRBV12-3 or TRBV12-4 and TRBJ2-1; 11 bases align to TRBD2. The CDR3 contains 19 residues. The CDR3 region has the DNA TGTACCAGCAGTTTAATTACCGTGCCTACTAGCGGGAGAGACGATGAGCAGTTCTTC. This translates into CTSSLITVPTSGRDDEQFF.

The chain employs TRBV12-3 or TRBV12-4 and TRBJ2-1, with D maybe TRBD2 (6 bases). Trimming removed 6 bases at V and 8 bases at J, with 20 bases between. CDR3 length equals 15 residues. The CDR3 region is CASRRLGLLEDEQFF. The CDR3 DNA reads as TGTGCCAGCAGACGACTAGGGCTCCTCGAGGATGAGCAGTTCTTC.

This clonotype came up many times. DNA of the CDR3: TGTGCCAGCAGTTCCAGCTTTCGAGAGCAGTTCTTC. Encoded protein: CASSSSFREQFF. The rearrangement links TRBV12-3 or TRBV12-4 to TRBJ2-1; D not resolved. CDR3 length: 12 amino acids. Trimming took 4 bases from V and 10 from J, leaving 11 bases between them.

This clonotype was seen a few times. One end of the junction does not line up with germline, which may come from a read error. CDR3 residues: CSTRARGQGLEKLFF. CDR3 DNA: TGCAGTACTAGGGCACGGGGACAGGGACTTGAAAAACTGTTTTTT. The V gene is TRBV20-1, the J gene TRBJ1-4; 9 nucleotides align to TRBD1. The CDR3 is 15 residues long. CDR1 and CDR2 from the germline V gene are DFQATT and SNEGSKA (reference sequence).

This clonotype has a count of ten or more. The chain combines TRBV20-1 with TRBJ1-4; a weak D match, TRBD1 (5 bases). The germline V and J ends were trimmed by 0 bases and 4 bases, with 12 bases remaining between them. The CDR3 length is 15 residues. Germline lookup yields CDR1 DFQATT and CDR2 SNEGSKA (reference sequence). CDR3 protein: CSARDSAQGNEKLFF. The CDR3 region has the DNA TGCAGTGCTAGAGATTCGGCTCAGGGTAATGAAAAACTGTTTTTT.

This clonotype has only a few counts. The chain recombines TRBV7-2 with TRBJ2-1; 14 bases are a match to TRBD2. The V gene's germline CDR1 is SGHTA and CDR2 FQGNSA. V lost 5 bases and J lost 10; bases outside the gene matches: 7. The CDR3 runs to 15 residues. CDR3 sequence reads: CASSQAGLAGDEQFF. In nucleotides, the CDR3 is TGTGCCAGCAGCCAAGCGGGACTAGCGGGAGACGAGCAGTTCTTC. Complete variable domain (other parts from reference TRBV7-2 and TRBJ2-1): GAGVSQSPSNKVTEKGKDVELRCDPISGHTALYWYRQSLGQGLEFLIYFQGNSAPDKSGLPSDRFSAERTGGSVSTLTIQRTQQEDSAVYLCASSQAGLAGDEQFFGPGTRLTVL.

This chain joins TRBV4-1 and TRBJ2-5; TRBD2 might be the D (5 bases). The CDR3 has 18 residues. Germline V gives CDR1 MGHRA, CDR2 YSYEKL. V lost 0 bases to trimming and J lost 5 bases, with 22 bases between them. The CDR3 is CASSQDPSTFKTGETQYF. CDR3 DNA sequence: TGCGCCAGCAGCCAAGATCCTTCGACATTCAAAACGGGGGAGACCCAGTACTTC.

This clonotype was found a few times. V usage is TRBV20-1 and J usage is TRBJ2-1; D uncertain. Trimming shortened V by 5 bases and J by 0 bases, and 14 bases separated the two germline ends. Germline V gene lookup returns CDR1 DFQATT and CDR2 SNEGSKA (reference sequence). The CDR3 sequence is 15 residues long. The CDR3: CSASRDQSSYNEQFF. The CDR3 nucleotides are TGCAGTGCTTCGAGAGACCAAAGCTCCTACAATGAGCAGTTCTTC.

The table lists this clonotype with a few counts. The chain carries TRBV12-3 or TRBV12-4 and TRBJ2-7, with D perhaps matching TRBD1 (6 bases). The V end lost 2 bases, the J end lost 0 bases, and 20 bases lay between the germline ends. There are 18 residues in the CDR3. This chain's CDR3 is CASSLLGKDSRSSYEQYF. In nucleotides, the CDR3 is TGTGCCAGCAGTTTATTAGGGAAGGACAGCCGGAGCTCCTACGAGCAGTACTTC.

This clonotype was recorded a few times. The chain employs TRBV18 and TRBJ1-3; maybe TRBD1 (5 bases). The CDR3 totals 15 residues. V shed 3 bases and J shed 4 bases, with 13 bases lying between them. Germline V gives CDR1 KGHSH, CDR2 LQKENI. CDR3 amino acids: CASSPSGRRGNTIYF. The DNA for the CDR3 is TGTGCCAGCTCACCGTCAGGGCGGCGAGGAAACACCATATATTTT.

CDR3 amino acids: CASRPTGTEPLDNEQFF. The CDR3 coding sequence is TGTGCCAGCAGACCAACCGGGACAGAACCTTTGGACAATGAGCAGTTCTTC. This chain uses TRBV6-1 with TRBJ2-1; the match to TRBD1 covers 7 bases. The CDR3 covers 17 residues. V lost 6 bases, J lost 5 bases, and 16 bases stayed unmatched. From germline, CDR1 is MNHNS and CDR2 SASEGT.

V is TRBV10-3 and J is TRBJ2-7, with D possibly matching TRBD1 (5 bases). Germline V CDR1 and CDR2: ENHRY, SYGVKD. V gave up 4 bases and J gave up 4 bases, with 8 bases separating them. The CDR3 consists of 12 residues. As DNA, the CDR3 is TGTGCCATCAGTGTGCAGGGTTACGAGCAGTACTTC. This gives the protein CAISVQGYEQYF.

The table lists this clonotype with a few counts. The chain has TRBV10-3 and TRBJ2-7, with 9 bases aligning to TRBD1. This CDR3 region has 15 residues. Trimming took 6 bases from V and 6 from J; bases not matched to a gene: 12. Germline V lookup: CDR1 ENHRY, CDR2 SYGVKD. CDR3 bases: TGTGCCATCAGGGACAGGGGCCCCACGGACCGCGAGCAGTACTTC. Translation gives CAIRDRGPTDREQYF.

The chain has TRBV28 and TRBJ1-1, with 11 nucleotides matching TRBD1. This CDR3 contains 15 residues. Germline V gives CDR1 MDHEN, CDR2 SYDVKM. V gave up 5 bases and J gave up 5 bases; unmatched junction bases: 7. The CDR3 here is CASSTGTGGRTEAFF. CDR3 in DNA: TGTGCCAGCAGTACCGGGACAGGGGGGAGGACTGAAGCTTTCTTT.

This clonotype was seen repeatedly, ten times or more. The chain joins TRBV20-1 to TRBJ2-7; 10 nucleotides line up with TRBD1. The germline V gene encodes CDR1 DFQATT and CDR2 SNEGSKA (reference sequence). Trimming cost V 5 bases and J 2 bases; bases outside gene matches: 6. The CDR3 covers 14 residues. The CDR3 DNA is TGCAGTGCTCCCCGGGACAGGGGTACCTACGAGCAGTACTTC. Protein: CSAPRDRGTYEQYF.

The CDR3 reads CASSVEEAGTQAPYNSPLHF. Here the CDR3 DNA reads TGTGCCAGCAGCGTAGAGGAGGCGGGGACCCAAGCCCCCTATAATTCACCCCTCCACTTT. This chain uses TRBV9 with TRBJ1-6, with D possibly TRBD1 on 5 matching bases. Germline V gives CDR1 SGDLS, CDR2 YYNGEE. The CDR3 loop spans 20 amino acids. With 0 bases removed from V and 2 bases from J, the gap between germline ends came to 21 bases.